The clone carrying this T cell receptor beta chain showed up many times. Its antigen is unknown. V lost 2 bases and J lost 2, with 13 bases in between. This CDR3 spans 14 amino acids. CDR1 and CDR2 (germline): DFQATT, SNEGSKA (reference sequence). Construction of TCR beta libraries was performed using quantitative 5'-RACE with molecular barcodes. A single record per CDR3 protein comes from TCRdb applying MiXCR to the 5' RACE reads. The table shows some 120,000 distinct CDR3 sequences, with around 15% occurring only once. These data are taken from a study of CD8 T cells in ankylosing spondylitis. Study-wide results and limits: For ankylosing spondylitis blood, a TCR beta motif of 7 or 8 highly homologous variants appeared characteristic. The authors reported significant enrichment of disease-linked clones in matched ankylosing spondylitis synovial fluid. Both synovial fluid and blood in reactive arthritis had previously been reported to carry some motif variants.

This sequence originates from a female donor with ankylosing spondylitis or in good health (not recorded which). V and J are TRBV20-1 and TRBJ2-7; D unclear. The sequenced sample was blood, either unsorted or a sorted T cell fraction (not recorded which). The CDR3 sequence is CSARSPLFPYEQYF. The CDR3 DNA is TGCAGTGCTAGATCGCCTCTTTTTCCCTACGAGCAGTACTTC.